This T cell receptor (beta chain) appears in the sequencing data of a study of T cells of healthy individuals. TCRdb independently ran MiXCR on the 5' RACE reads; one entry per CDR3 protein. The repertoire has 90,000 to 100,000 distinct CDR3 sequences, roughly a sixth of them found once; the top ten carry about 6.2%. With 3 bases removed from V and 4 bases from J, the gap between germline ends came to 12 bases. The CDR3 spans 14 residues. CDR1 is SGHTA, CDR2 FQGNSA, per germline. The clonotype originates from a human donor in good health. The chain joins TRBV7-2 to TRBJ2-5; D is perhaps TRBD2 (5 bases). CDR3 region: CASSFGLAVETQYF. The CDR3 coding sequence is TGTGCCAGCAGCTTCGGCCTAGCCGTAGAGACCCAGTACTTC.